These T cell receptor beta chains were read from a single sample in a study of neurological immune-mediated disorders. TCRdb re-called the 5' RACE reads through MiXCR, storing one row per CDR3 protein. The sample has 10,000 to 12,000 distinct CDR3 sequences, approximately 24% seen once; the top ten hold about an eighth. Sequences were obtained from CD8+ T cells from blood. All receptors derive from a woman in her forties with multiple sclerosis. The CDR3 runs from the conserved cysteine through the conserved F or W. A D gene is named only where the DNA matches it firmly. The listing skips clone size in some rows; elsewhere it reads once, few, many or a size class.

clone_size d_call j_call v_call cdr3_nt cdr3_aa
many NA TRBJ2-7 TRBV7-9 TGTGCCAGCAGCAAGACAGGTTCCTACGAGCAGTACTTC CASSKTGSYEQYF
NA TRBD2 TRBJ2-7 TRBV20-1 TGCAGTGCCAGGACTAGCTGGGAGCAGTACTTC CSARTSWEQYF
NA NA TRBJ1-6 TRBV5-1 TGCGCCAGCAGCAACCGAGGGACGGAGGATGATTCACCCCTCCACTTT CASSNRGTEDDSPLHF
many NA TRBJ2-1 TRBV20-1 TGCAGTGCAATCCCCCCCGGCTCCTACAATGAGCAGTTCTTC CSAIPPGSYNEQFF
NA TRBD1 TRBJ2-1 TRBV18 TGTGCCAGCTCCCGACAGGGGAGGAATGAGCAGTTCTTC CASSRQGRNEQFF
many NA TRBJ2-7 TRBV5-1 TGCGCCAGCAGCTACGGACAGTACGAGCAGTACTTC CASSYGQYEQYF
NA TRBD2 TRBJ2-1 TRBV4-1 TGCGCCAGCAGCCAGCCGACTAGCGGGGGCCGTTTACATTACAATGAGCAGTTCTTC CASSQPTSGGRLHYNEQFF
many TRBD2 TRBJ2-2 TRBV6-5 TGTGCCAGCAGTTACTCAGCTAGCGGGGCGAACACCGGGGAGCTGTTTTTT CASSYSASGANTGELFF
many TRBD1 TRBJ2-3 TRBV5-6 TGTGCCAGCAGCGAGACAGGGATTACGACAGATACGCAGTATTTT CASSETGITTDTQYF
medium-sized NA TRBJ1-1 TRBV4-1 TGCGCCAGCAGCCAGATCCCAGACCGCGACGCTTTCTTT CASSQIPDRDAFF
medium-sized NA TRBJ1-3 TRBV2 TGTGCCACCGTCGAATCTGGAAACACCATATATTTT CATVESGNTIYF
many NA TRBJ2-2 TRBV12-3/TRBV12-4 TGTGCCAGCAGTTTAGAGAGGGCGACCGGGGAGCTGTTTTTT CASSLERATGELFF
medium-sized NA TRBJ2-2 TRBV5-1 TGCGCCAGCAGCTTAGCTTCCGGGGAGCTGTTTTTT CASSLASGELFF
many NA TRBJ1-2 TRBV6-5 TGTGCCAGCAGTTACGATGGCTATGGCTACACCTTC CASSYDGYGYTF
NA NA TRBJ2-7 TRBV7-6 TGTGCCAGCAGCTTAGGGGCGCAAGAATCCTACGAGCAGTACTTC CASSLGAQESYEQYF
NA TRBD2 TRBJ2-1 TRBV29-1 TGCAGCGTTGCCCAGCGGGGGGGCTCGCACAATGAGCAGTTCTTC CSVAQRGGSHNEQFF
many NA TRBJ2-3 TRBV7-2 TGTGCCAGCAGCTTAGCGCTAGGGGGGGATACGCAGTATTTT CASSLALGGDTQYF
NA NA TRBJ2-2 TRBV11-2 TGTGCCAGCAGCCCACCCCCCGGGTGGGGCAACGGGGAGCTGTTTTTT CASSPPPGWGNGELFF
few TRBD1 TRBJ2-5 TRBV27 TGTGCCAGCAGTCCGCCGACAGGGCACCTACAAGAGACCCAGTACTTC CASSPPTGHLQETQYF
NA NA TRBJ1-5 TRBV10-3 TGTGCCATCAGTGAGGCCGCAGGATTGCAGCCCCAGCATTTT CAISEAAGLQPQHF
medium-sized NA TRBJ2-7 TRBV7-2 TGTGCCAGCAGCCTGACCCCACGCGAGCAGTACTTC CASSLTPREQYF
medium-sized NA TRBJ2-1 TRBV5-1 TGCGCCAGCCGCGGGGACAATGAGCAGTTCTTC CASRGDNEQFF
medium-sized NA TRBJ2-7 TRBV11-2 TGTGCCAGCAGCGGCAACTATTCCTACGAGCAGTACTTC CASSGNYSYEQYF
medium-sized TRBD1 TRBJ1-2 TRBV29-1 TGCAGCGTTTCCGGGACAGGGGTAGGCTACACCTTC CSVSGTGVGYTF
medium-sized TRBD2 TRBJ2-7 TRBV9 TGTGCCAGCAGCGTCGGACTAGCCGGCGCCTACGAGCAGTACTTC CASSVGLAGAYEQYF
many NA TRBJ1-4 TRBV7-9 TGTGCCAGCAGCTTGACCAAGGTGGGGAATGAAAAACTGTTTTTT CASSLTKVGNEKLFF
many NA TRBJ2-3 TRBV4-1 TGCGCCAGCAGCCAGACAGTATCGTGGGATACGCAGTATTTT CASSQTVSWDTQYF
few NA TRBJ2-1 TRBV12-3/TRBV12-4 TGTGCCAGCAGTTTAGGAGGGGTTTACAATGAGCAGTTCTTC CASSLGGVYNEQFF